Only one count was recorded for the clone carrying this T cell receptor (beta chain). Its antigen is as yet unknown. These gene names are mouse names. The read stops 1 residue short of the end of the CDR3; the missing end is completed from the germline J gene. TCRdb's copy holds only in-frame clones and misses some; the assay was immunoSEQ multiplex PCR. This table holds about 10,000 clones, around 40% found once. These data originate in a study of tissue T cells after allogeneic stem cell transplantation. Per the germline V gene, CDR1 is LGHNA and CDR2 is YNLKQL (reference sequence). Trimming took 1 base from V and 5 from J; bases not matched to a gene: 9. The CDR3 has 17 amino acids. Study-level results: Few T cell clones were shared across patients, but motif clusters showed tissue-specific shared signatures. Sampling depth was limited, and the cohort was small and clinically varied.

Stated time point: mouse harvest day 7 after allogeneic transplant. The graft held 10^6 splenic CD5+ T cells and 10^7 T-cell-depleted bone marrow cells. The source of this sequence is a female BALB/c mouse given C57BL/6 T cells with graft-versus-host disease after an allogeneic hematopoietic cell transplant. The J gene is TRBJ2-1, the V gene TRBV5, with 9 bases matching TRBD1. Sequencing was done on a sample of skin. CDR3 region: CASSQGPWTGDDAEQFF. Incomplete CDR3 DNA: TGTGCCAGCAGCCAAGGCCCCTGGACAGGGGATGATGCTGAGCAGTTC.